Presented here are 21 T cell receptor beta chains from one specimen sequenced in a study of cytomegalovirus exposure and HLA in healthy donors (dated by TCRdb to about 2017). Receptor amplification or capture employed the immunoSEQ multiplex PCR assay. TCRdb obtained this table from immuneACCESS and retained in-frame rearrangements with V and J assigned. These tables miss some clones; where compared with another copy, unresolved V genes account for less than half of the shortfall, and the remainder is unexplained. The sample table contains 95,000 to 120,000 clones; only one count was recorded for roughly 88% of them. The ten biggest clones cover 3% to 3.5% of the sample. The sample consisted of PBMCs. Receptor source: a woman younger than 35 in good health and CMV-seronegative.

The chain employs TRBV10-3 and TRBJ2-2; 7 positions agree with TRBD2. Germline V gene lookup returns CDR1 ENHRY and CDR2 SYGVKD. This CDR3 is 15 amino acids long. After removal of 2 bases from V and 3 bases from J, the junction contained 3 bases not matched to a gene. CDR3 nucleotide sequence: TGTGCCATCAGTGAGCCACGGGAGGACACCGGGGAGCTGTTTTTT. Protein sequence: CAISEPREDTGELFF.

The V and J genes are TRBV6-1 and TRBJ2-5; D is ambiguous. CDR3 length: 15 residues. Germline CDR1 and CDR2: MNHNS and SASEGT. V was pared by 2 bases and J by 6 bases, with 16 bases between. CDR3 nucleotide sequence: TGTGCCAGCAGTGAATTAGTTGGGCCCGCTAAGACCCAGTACTTC. This encodes CASSELVGPAKTQYF.

The V and J genes are TRBV29-1 and TRBJ1-2; D gene ambiguous. The V gene lost 5 bases and the J gene lost 6 bases, with 13 bases spanning the gap. The V gene's germline CDR1 is SQVTM and CDR2 ANQGSEA. The CDR3 length is 12 residues. The CDR3 loop reads CSVYDNFDGYTF. CDR3 nucleotides: TGCAGCGTTTACGACAATTTCGATGGCTACACCTTC.

The V call is TRBV2, the J call TRBJ1-5; TRBD1 aligns across 7 bases. V lost 5 bases and J lost 0; bases outside the gene matches: 10. Germline CDR1 and CDR2: SNHLY and FYNNEI. The CDR3 totals 17 residues. The CDR3: CASSPDLGTASNQPQHF. In nucleotides, the CDR3 is TGTGCCAGCAGTCCCGACTTGGGGACAGCTAGCAATCAGCCCCAGCATTTT.

This sequence joins TRBV5-1 and TRBJ2-1; 9 nucleotides line up with TRBD1. Germline trimming cut 5 bases from V and 8 bases from J; bases unmatched to any gene: 8. Germline CDR1 is SGHRS and CDR2 is YFSETQ. The CDR3 has 14 residues. The CDR3 DNA reads TGCGCCAGCAGATGGGACAGGGAGATTTATGAGCAGTTCTTC. Protein: CASRWDREIYEQFF.

The rearrangement joins TRBV27 to TRBJ2-7; D ambiguous. V lost 0 bases to trimming and J lost 5 bases, with 8 bases between them. Germline lookup yields CDR1 MNHEY and CDR2 SMNVEV (reference sequence). The CDR3 covers 13 residues. Written as DNA, the CDR3 is TGTGCCAGCAGTTTATCTATCAGGCACGAGCAGTACTTC. This sequence encodes CASSLSIRHEQYF.

This rearrangement joins TRBV7-3 to TRBJ2-1; 10 bases are a match to TRBD2. This CDR3 is built from 15 residues. Germline CDR1 SGHTA, CDR2 FQGTGA. The ends lost 5 bases at V and 7 bases at J; junction bases unmatched: 8. CDR3 sequence: CASSASGGALNEQFF. The DNA for the CDR3 is TGTGCCAGCAGCGCCAGCGGGGGGGCTTTAAATGAGCAGTTCTTC.

This clone came up once. V usage is TRBV2 and J usage is TRBJ1-5; 8 bases are a match to TRBD1. CDR3 length: 18 residues. V lost 6 bases and J lost 1; bases outside the gene matches: 14. Germline V gene lookup returns CDR1 SNHLY and CDR2 FYNNEI. The DNA for the CDR3 is TGTGCCAGCAGCCCCTCTTTGCTGGACAGGGCAAGCAATCAGCCCCAGCATTTT. Translation: CASSPSLLDRASNQPQHF. The full variable domain, in which reference TRBV2 and TRBJ1-5 provide the parts outside the CDR3, is EPEVTQTPSHQVTQMGQEVILRCVPISNHLYFYWYRQILGQKVEFLVSFYNNEISEKSEIFDDQFSVERPDGSNFTLKIRSTKLEDSAMYFCASSPSLLDRASNQPQHFGDGTRLSIL.

The chain carries TRBV7-8 and TRBJ2-7, with a tentative D call TRBD1 (5 bases). Germline V gene data show CDR1 as SGHVS and CDR2 as FQNEAQ. The length of the CDR3 is 15 residues. Deletions cut 1 base from V and 5 bases from J, with 15 bases between. This chain's CDR3 is CASSLGVGRADEQYF. The CDR3 DNA is TGTGCCAGCAGCTTAGGAGTCGGCAGGGCGGACGAGCAGTACTTC.

The rearrangement joins TRBV14 to TRBJ2-1; TRBD2 agrees at 10 bases. Germline V CDR1 and CDR2: SGHDN, FVKESK. The length of the CDR3 is 14 residues. With 6 bases clipped from V and 7 bases from J, the junction kept 6 bases outside the gene matches. For the CDR3, the DNA is TGTGCCAGCAGTCCGGGACTAGCGACAAATGAGCAGTTCTTC. Amino acids: CASSPGLATNEQFF.

The chain's CDR3 is CAWSPISSNQPQHF. The CDR3 DNA reads as TGTGCCTGGAGCCCAATTAGTAGCAATCAGCCCCAGCATTTT. The chain couples TRBV30 to TRBJ1-5; D not resolved. In germline, CDR1 is GTSNPN, CDR2 SVGIG (reference sequence). Trimming pared 3 bases from V and 0 bases from J, leaving 9 bases between. The CDR3 covers 14 residues. The whole variable domain, filled in from reference TRBV30 and TRBJ1-5, reads SQTIHQWPATLVQPVGSPLSLECTVEGTSNPNLYWYRQAAGRGLQLLFYSVGIGQISSEVPQNLSASRPQDRQFILSSKKLLLSDSGFYLCAWSPISSNQPQHFGDGTRLSIL.

The gene calls are TRBV29-1 and TRBJ1-1; D perhaps matches TRBD1 (5 bases). This CDR3 spans 13 amino acids. Germline loops: CDR1 SQVTM, CDR2 ANQGSEA. V was trimmed by 5 bases and J by 3 bases, leaving 13 bases between them. CDR3 in DNA: TGCAGCGTTCCGGGGGGGTGGGACACTGAAGCTTTCTTT. Encoded protein: CSVPGGWDTEAFF.

CDR3 residues: CASSLGGGTDIQYF. In DNA, the CDR3 is TGTGCCAGCAGCTTGGGCGGGGGGACGGACATTCAGTACTTC. J is TRBJ2-4 and V is TRBV5-6, with 8 positions matching TRBD2. Trimming took 0 bases from V and 8 from J; bases not matched to a gene: 4. This CDR3 has 14 residues. CDR1 SGHDT and CDR2 YYEEEE come from the germline V gene.

This chain uses TRBV7-6 with TRBJ2-7, with 7 positions matching TRBD1. Germline V lookup: CDR1 SGHVS, CDR2 FNYEAQ. V shed 4 bases and J 2 bases; nucleotides not matched to a gene: 5. The CDR3 totals 14 residues. The CDR3, as DNA: TGTGCCAGCAGCTCCCACGGGACAGCCTACGAGCAGTACTTC. Translated, it gives CASSSHGTAYEQYF.

This rearrangement joins TRBV13 to TRBJ2-2, with D tentatively TRBD1 (5 bases). The V gene lost 4 bases and the J gene lost 0 bases, with 9 bases spanning the gap. Germline V gene sequence: CDR1 PRHDT, CDR2 FYEKMQ (reference sequence). This CDR3 is 15 amino acids long. The CDR3 nucleotides are TGTGCCAGCAGCTCCAGGGTTACGAACACCGGGGAGCTGTTTTTT. Its protein product is CASSSRVTNTGELFF. Full variable domain (rest looked up from reference TRBV13 and TRBJ2-2): AAGVIQSPRHLIKEKRETATLKCYPIPRHDTVYWYQQGPGQDPQFLISFYEKMQSDKGSIPDRFSAQQFSDYHSELNMSSLELGDSALYFCASSSRVTNTGELFFGEGSRLTVL.

On this clone itself: Other DNA sequences in the same sample also yield this CDR3. The chain combines TRBV9 with TRBJ2-7; D is unresolved. The V gene lost 2 bases and the J gene lost 0 bases, with 6 bases spanning the gap. In germline, CDR1 is SGDLS, CDR2 YYNGEE. The CDR3 runs to 13 residues. The DNA of the CDR3 is TGTGCCAGCAGCGTCGGTTCCTCCTACGAGCAGTACTTC. This encodes CASSVGSSYEQYF.

This chain connects TRBV2 to TRBJ1-2; D ambiguous. The germline gives CDR1 SNHLY, CDR2 FYNNEI. Trimming took 4 bases from V and 2 from J, leaving 5 bases between them. The CDR3 runs to 12 residues. CDR3 loop: CASSVENYGYTF. CDR3 coding DNA: TGTGCCAGCAGTGTAGAAAACTATGGCTACACCTTC.

The chain carries TRBV5-1 and TRBJ2-2, with no clear D. With 4 bases removed from V and 4 bases from J, the gap between germline ends came to 11 bases. This CDR3 is 14 amino acids long. Germline V gene sequence: CDR1 SGHRS, CDR2 YFSETQ. The CDR3 nucleotides are TGCGCCAGCAGCATGCCGATAGCCACCGGGGAGCTGTTTTTT. Its protein product is CASSMPIATGELFF.

This clone was observed a single time. The rearrangement links TRBV29-1 to TRBJ1-1; TRBD1 agrees at 7 bases. Trimming removed 5 bases from V and 1 base from J; junction bases left unmatched: 7. The germline gives CDR1 SQVTM, CDR2 ANQGSEA. The CDR3 loop spans 14 amino acids. The CDR3 loop is CSVFDRAKNTEAFF. In DNA, the CDR3 is TGCAGCGTTTTTGACAGGGCAAAGAACACTGAAGCTTTCTTT.

The gene calls are TRBV9 and TRBJ2-5, with 7 bases that match TRBD1. V lost 0 bases to trimming and J lost 5 bases; unmatched junction nucleotides: 7. CDR1 and CDR2 (germline): SGDLS, YYNGEE. The CDR3 consists of 15 residues. The DNA of the CDR3 is TGTGCCAGCAGCGTAGACGAGGGGGCTAAGGAGACCCAGTACTTC. Its translation: CASSVDEGAKETQYF.

The chain combines TRBV28 with TRBJ2-7, with D perhaps TRBD1 (6 bases). Germline assignment: CDR1 MDHEN and CDR2 SYDVKM. The CDR3 spans 15 residues. The ends were cut back, 4 bases at V and 6 bases at J, with 19 bases in the middle. The DNA for the CDR3 is TGTGCCAGCAGTTCCGCGCATCCTACAGGGTCCGAGCAGTACTTC. It specifies CASSSAHPTGSEQYF.